This is a list of T cell receptor beta chains from one sample in a study of STAT5B mutations in CD4+ large granular lymphocyte leukemia. This table comes from immunoSEQ multiplex PCR, and its TCRdb copy is limited to in-frame clones, with some not included. The sample lists around 34,000 clones, around 85% seen once, with around 4.5% in the top ten. The sequencing input was CD4+ T cells from blood buffy coats. Source of these receptors: a human donor in good health. Each CDR3 is given with its conserved first and last residue. The order of the fields is J gene, D gene, V gene, clone size, CDR3 protein, CDR3 DNA. The D gene is left open where the match is weak. Size tells how often a clone was seen (once, few, many) or the class of an expanded clone, and some rows leave it out.

TRBJ2-7 - TRBV6-6 once CATSGSWRSSYEQYF TGTGCCACCTCGGGGAGTTGGCGGAGCTCCTACGAGCAGTACTTC
TRBJ2-1 - TRBV19 - CASSIRHSYNEQFF TGTGCCAGTAGTATACGGCACAGCTACAATGAGCAGTTCTTC
TRBJ2-5 - TRBV4-1 - CASSQGNYELTFKETQYF TGCGCCAGCAGCCAAGGGAATTACGAGTTAACCTTTAAAGAGACCCAGTACTTC
TRBJ1-4 TRBD1 TRBV18 - CASSPRTGLDEKLFF TGTGCCAGCTCACCACGGACAGGATTGGATGAAAAACTGTTTTTT
TRBJ1-3 TRBD1 TRBV19 - CASSVTGTAPGNTIYF TGTGCCAGTAGTGTCACCGGGACAGCGCCAGGAAACACCATATATTTT
TRBJ2-1 TRBD2 TRBV4-1 - CASSQPSGTSGTGVGLYNEQFF TGCGCCAGCAGCCAACCCTCGGGGACTAGCGGGACTGGCGTGGGTCTCTACAATGAGCAGTTCTTC
TRBJ2-7 - TRBV2 - CASSRGWDGPYEQYF TGTGCCAGCAGTAGAGGATGGGACGGACCCTACGAGCAGTACTTC
TRBJ1-5 - TRBV19 - CASRRQDQPQHF TGTGCCAGTAGAAGACAAGATCAGCCCCAGCATTTT
TRBJ1-2 - TRBV2 few CASSGQGVTLGGYTF TGTGCCAGCAGTGGGCAGGGCGTAACTTTAGGAGGCTACACCTTC
TRBJ1-2 - TRBV4-2 few CASSQDTGYGYTF TGTGCCAGCAGCCAAGATACGGGTTATGGCTACACCTTC
TRBJ2-1 - TRBV30 - CAWSKRNSYNEQFF TGTGCCTGGAGCAAGCGGAACTCCTACAATGAGCAGTTCTTC
TRBJ2-1 - TRBV7-2 - CASSPETLTNEQFF TGTGCCAGCAGCCCGGAGACCCTGACCAATGAGCAGTTCTTC
TRBJ2-3 - TRBV5-4 - CASSLEVRDIKATQYF TGTGCCAGCAGCTTAGAAGTCCGTGATATAAAGGCGACGCAGTATTTT
TRBJ2-7 TRBD2 TRBV28 few CASHSPELAGGGEQYF TGTGCCAGCCACTCCCCGGAGCTAGCGGGAGGAGGCGAGCAGTACTTC
TRBJ1-2 - TRBV30 - CAWTFGVNYGYTF TGTGCCTGGACCTTCGGGGTAAACTATGGCTACACCTTC
TRBJ1-1 - TRBV5-1 - CASSLLWGQNTEAFF TGCGCCAGCAGCCTCCTTTGGGGTCAGAACACTGAAGCTTTCTTT
TRBJ1-4 - TRBV18 - CASSPMTAGNEKLFF TGTGCCAGCTCACCGATGACAGCGGGGAATGAAAAACTGTTTTTT
TRBJ2-3 - TRBV10-1 - CASSASGKPTDTQYF TGCGCCAGCAGCGCGAGCGGCAAACCCACAGATACGCAGTATTTT
TRBJ2-3 TRBD1 TRBV6-1 - CASSEETGGADTQYF TGTGCCAGCAGTGAGGAGACAGGGGGCGCAGATACGCAGTATTTT
TRBJ2-5 - TRBV30 - CAWNLQKTGETQYF TGTGCCTGGAATCTACAAAAAACGGGAGAGACCCAGTACTTC